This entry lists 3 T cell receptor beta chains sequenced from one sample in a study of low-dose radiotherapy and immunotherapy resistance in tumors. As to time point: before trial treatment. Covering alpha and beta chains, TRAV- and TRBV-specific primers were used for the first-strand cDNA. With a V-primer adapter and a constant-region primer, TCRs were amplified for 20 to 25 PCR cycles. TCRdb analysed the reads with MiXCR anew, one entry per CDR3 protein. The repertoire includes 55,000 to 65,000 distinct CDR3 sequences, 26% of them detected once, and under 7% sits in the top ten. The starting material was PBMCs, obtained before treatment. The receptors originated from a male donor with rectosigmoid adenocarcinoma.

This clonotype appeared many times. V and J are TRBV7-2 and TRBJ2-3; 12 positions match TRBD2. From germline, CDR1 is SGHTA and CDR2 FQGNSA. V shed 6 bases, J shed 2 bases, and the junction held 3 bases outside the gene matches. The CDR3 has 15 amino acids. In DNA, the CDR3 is TGTGCCAGCAGGCTAGCGGGAGGGCCCACAGATACGCAGTATTTT. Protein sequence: CASRLAGGPTDTQYF.

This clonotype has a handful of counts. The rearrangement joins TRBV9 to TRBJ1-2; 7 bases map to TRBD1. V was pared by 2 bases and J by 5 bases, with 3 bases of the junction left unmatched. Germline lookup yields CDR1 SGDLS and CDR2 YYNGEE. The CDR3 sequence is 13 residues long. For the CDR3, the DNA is TGTGCCAGCAGCGTCGGGACAGCATATGGCTACACCTTC. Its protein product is CASSVGTAYGYTF. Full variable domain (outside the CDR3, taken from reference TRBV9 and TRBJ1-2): DSGVTQTPKHLITATGQRVTLRCSPRSGDLSVYWYQQSLDQGLQFLIQYYNGEERAKGNILERFSAQQFPDLHSELNLSSLELGDSALYFCASSVGTAYGYTFGSGTRLTVV.

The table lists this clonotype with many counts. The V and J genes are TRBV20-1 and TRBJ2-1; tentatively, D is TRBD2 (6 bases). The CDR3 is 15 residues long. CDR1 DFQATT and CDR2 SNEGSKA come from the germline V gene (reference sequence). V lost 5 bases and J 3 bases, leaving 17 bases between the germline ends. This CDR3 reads CSAAPGLAIYNEQFF. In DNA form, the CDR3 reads TGCAGTGCTGCCCCGGGACTGGCGATCTACAATGAGCAGTTCTTC.